This is a list of T cell receptor beta chains from one sample in a study of technical replicates of blood from several donors. Only in-frame clones appear in the TCRdb table, and some are missing; sequencing was by immunoSEQ multiplex PCR. Among 35,000 to 50,000 clones listed, about 96% were seen once. Sequenced: T cells isolated from PBMCs. Source of these receptors: a human donor in good health. Each CDR3 is given with its conserved first and last residue. D genes are given only for firm matches. Not every row has a clone size; where given, it reads once, few, many or a size class.

v_call	j_call	clone_size	d_call	cdr3_nt	cdr3_aa
TRBV27	TRBJ1-2	once	-	TGTGCCAGCAGTCCATTACGGGGAAACTATGGCTACACCTTC	CASSPLRGNYGYTF
TRBV19	TRBJ1-1	-	-	TGTGCCAGTAGCGGTCTTACGGCTTTCTTT	CASSGLTAFF
TRBV30	TRBJ1-1	-	TRBD1	TGTGCCTGGACTTTATCCACGACAGGGAGCACTGAAGCTTTCTTT	CAWTLSTTGSTEAFF
TRBV9	TRBJ1-5	-	-	TGTGCCAGCAGCTTACAGGGTCAGAATCAGCCCCAGCATTTT	CASSLQGQNQPQHF
TRBV25-1	TRBJ2-5	-	TRBD1	TGTGCCAGCAGTGACTCCGGGACAGGCTATAGAGAGACCCAGTACTTC	CASSDSGTGYRETQYF
TRBV25-1	TRBJ2-2	-	-	TGTGCCAGCAGTGAATATTTTAGCACCGGGGAGCTGTTTTTT	CASSEYFSTGELFF
TRBV6-5	TRBJ2-7	-	-	TGTGCCAGCACCCCAGGTGGGGCTACCTACGAGCAGTACTTC	CASTPGGATYEQYF
TRBV19	TRBJ2-6	once	-	TGTGCCAGTAAGGGGCCTGGGGCCAACGTCCTGACTTTC	CASKGPGANVLTF
TRBV11-2	TRBJ1-1	-	-	TGTGCCAGCAGCGCGTACCACTTGAACACTGAAGCTTTCTTT	CASSAYHLNTEAFF
TRBV4-1	TRBJ1-1	-	-	TGCGCCAGCAGTCCCAAGGGGGGGAAAACGACTGAAGCTTTCTTT	CASSPKGGKTTEAFF
TRBV6-1	TRBJ2-3	-	-	TGTGCCAGCAGTCTATGGACTTTGAGCACAGATACGCAGTATTTT	CASSLWTLSTDTQYF
TRBV6-5	TRBJ1-1	-	-	TGTGCCTCCACACTGAACACTGAAGCTTTCTTT	CASTLNTEAFF
TRBV20-1	TRBJ1-2	-	-	TGCAGTGTAAGCGGGAACTATGGCTACACCTTC	CSVSGNYGYTF
TRBV23-1	TRBJ2-1	-	TRBD2	TGCGCCAGCAGTCAATATAGCGGGGCCTACAATGAGCAGTTCTTC	CASSQYSGAYNEQFF
TRBV19	TRBJ1-1	-	-	TGTGCCAGTGAAGAGGACAGTAACACTGAAGCTTTCTTT	CASEEDSNTEAFF
TRBV5-1	TRBJ2-5	-	TRBD2	TGCGCCAGCAGCTTCTGGACTAGCGGGAGTCAAGAGACCCAGTACTTC	CASSFWTSGSQETQYF
TRBV30	TRBJ1-2	-	-	TGTGCCTGGAGTAGGGGGATCGGTGGCTACACCTTC	CAWSRGIGGYTF
TRBV28	TRBJ1-2	-	TRBD1	TGTGCCAGCGGGGGACAGAGAACTAACTATGGCTACACCTTC	CASGGQRTNYGYTF
TRBV11-2	TRBJ1-1	-	TRBD1	TGTGCCAGCAGTAGACAGGGGGCAGGCACTGAAGCTTTCTTT	CASSRQGAGTEAFF
TRBV5-1	TRBJ2-3	once	TRBD1	TGCGCCAGCAGCTTGGGGGGACAGGGCAACACAGATACGCAGTATTTT	CASSLGGQGNTDTQYF
TRBV5-1	TRBJ2-7	-	-	TGCGCCAGCAGCACGGGAATTAGCTCCTACGAGCAGTACTTC	CASSTGISSYEQYF
TRBV5-1	TRBJ1-3	-	TRBD1	TGCGCCAGCAGCTCCGGGACAGGGGGTGGAAACACCATATATTTT	CASSSGTGGGNTIYF
TRBV6-1	TRBJ2-7	-	TRBD2	TGTGCCAGCAGGAAAGCGGGAGAGGGAAACTACGAGCAGTACTTC	CASRKAGEGNYEQYF
TRBV29-1	TRBJ2-1	-	TRBD1	TGCAGCGCTGGGACAGCCCGTTTCAATGAGCAGTTCTTC	CSAGTARFNEQFF
TRBV6-6	TRBJ1-4	-	TRBD1	TGTGCCAGCAGTTATACCGGGACAGGACATGAAAAACTGTTTTTT	CASSYTGTGHEKLFF
TRBV6-1	TRBJ1-5	-	-	TGTGCCAGCAGTCGGGACTCTATCGCGAGGCCCCAGCATTTT	CASSRDSIARPQHF
TRBV30	TRBJ2-7	-	TRBD1	TGTGCCTGGAGTTCAAGAGGGACAGGGGATACCTACGAGCAGTACTTC	CAWSSRGTGDTYEQYF
TRBV29-1	TRBJ2-2	-	-	TGCAGCGTTCTAAATAGGAACACCGGGGAGCTGTTTTTT	CSVLNRNTGELFF
TRBV19	TRBJ1-2	-	-	TGTGCCAGTAGTATGGTACAGGGTTACTATGGCTACACCTTC	CASSMVQGYYGYTF
TRBV25-1	TRBJ2-1	once	TRBD1	TGTGCCAGCAGGCAAACAGGGGGAGTAGACAATGAGCAGTTCTTC	CASRQTGGVDNEQFF
TRBV9	TRBJ2-7	-	-	TGTGCCAGCAGCGAGGGGGGACTACCTACCTACGAGCAGTACTTC	CASSEGGLPTYEQYF
TRBV9	TRBJ2-7	-	-	TGTGCCAGCAGCGTAGAGGATGGGAGCGAGCAGTACTTC	CASSVEDGSEQYF
TRBV27	TRBJ2-7	once	TRBD2	TGTGCCAGCAGTTTTGGGGTAGCGGGCAACTACGAGCAGTACTTC	CASSFGVAGNYEQYF
TRBV6-5	TRBJ2-7	-	-	TGTGCCAGCGCGGTCCACGTTATGGGCGAGCAGTACTTC	CASAVHVMGEQYF
TRBV5-4	TRBJ2-2	-	TRBD2	TGTGCCAGCAGCGTCGCGACTAGCGGGAGTAGCAGCGGCACCGGGGAGCTGTTTTTT	CASSVATSGSSSGTGELFF
TRBV7-3	TRBJ2-7	-	TRBD1	TGTGCCAGCAGCTTAGGGCCCGAGACAGGGACCTACGAGCAGTACTTC	CASSLGPETGTYEQYF
TRBV28	TRBJ2-6	-	-	TGTGCCAGCAGCCACTACAGGGTCCGCTCTGGGGCCAACGTCCTGACTTTC	CASSHYRVRSGANVLTF
TRBV7-9	TRBJ2-7	-	-	TGTGCCAGCAGCGCATTAACTTATTCCTCCTACGAGCAGTACTTC	CASSALTYSSYEQYF
TRBV5-5	TRBJ2-3	-	-	TGTGCCAGCAGCTTCTCCCAGATGATCGTCTTTTCTAGCACAGATACGCAGTATTTT	CASSFSQMIVFSSTDTQYF
TRBV7-2	TRBJ2-1	-	-	TGTGCCAGCAGCTTATCCGGTAGGGGCCCTGAGCAGTTCTTC	CASSLSGRGPEQFF
TRBV5-1	TRBJ2-7	-	TRBD2	TGCGCCAGCAGCCTTACTAGCGGGAGTAGTTTATACGAGCAGTACTTC	CASSLTSGSSLYEQYF
TRBV6-5	TRBJ2-7	-	TRBD1	TGTGCCAGCAGTAGACAGGGGGTATCCTCCTACGAGCAGTACTTC	CASSRQGVSSYEQYF
TRBV5-1	TRBJ1-5	-	TRBD1	TGCGCCAGCAGCTACGGACAGGGGGCCCAGCCCCAGCATTTT	CASSYGQGAQPQHF
TRBV6-5	TRBJ1-1	-	TRBD1	TGTGCCAGAGGGACAGGGGGCAAGGACACTGAAGCTTTCTTT	CARGTGGKDTEAFF
TRBV28	TRBJ2-1	-	-	TGTGCCAGCAGTTTGAGAGTGTTGAATGAGCAGTTCTTC	CASSLRVLNEQFF
TRBV4-1	TRBJ1-1	-	TRBD1	TGCGCCAGCAGCCCGGTAGGGACAGGGGTGACTGAAGCTTTCTTT	CASSPVGTGVTEAFF
TRBV7-2	TRBJ2-7	-	TRBD2	TGTGCCAGCAGCCCGGCGCGGGAGTCCCACGAGCAGTACTTC	CASSPARESHEQYF
TRBV9	TRBJ2-3	once	-	TGTGCCAGCAGCGCACAGGGAGCAGATACGCAGTATTTT	CASSAQGADTQYF
TRBV7-8	TRBJ2-7	-	TRBD1	TGTGCCAGCAGCCTCGGGACAGGGGGTTACTACGAGCAGTACTTC	CASSLGTGGYYEQYF
TRBV19	TRBJ1-1	once	-	TGTGCCAGTAGTATAGATCAGGTGAACACTGAAGCTTTCTTT	CASSIDQVNTEAFF
TRBV6-1	TRBJ1-5	-	-	TGTGCCACAGTCGATGCTCCTTATAGCAATCAGCCCCAGCATTTT	CATVDAPYSNQPQHF
TRBV19	TRBJ2-7	-	TRBD1	TGTGCCAGTAGTGCCGACAGGGAGCTATACGAGCAGTACTTC	CASSADRELYEQYF
TRBV4-1	TRBJ1-5	-	-	TGCGCCAGCAGCCGGCAACAGGGTGAGGATCAGCCCCAGCATTTT	CASSRQQGEDQPQHF
TRBV9	TRBJ2-3	-	TRBD2	TGTGCCAGCAGTGCACAAGCGGGAGTCGGAGATACGCAGTATTTT	CASSAQAGVGDTQYF
TRBV6-5	TRBJ2-7	-	TRBD1	TGTGCCAGCAGTCTAAAGGGGGCAAGGAACGAGCAGTACTTC	CASSLKGARNEQYF
TRBV7-2	TRBJ2-5	-	-	TGTGCCAGCAGCCCCCAGGGGCTGGAGACCCAGTACTTC	CASSPQGLETQYF
TRBV7-3	TRBJ2-2	-	TRBD2	TGTGCCAGCAGCTTATCTAGCGGGCGGCTCACCGGGGAGCTGTTTTTT	CASSLSSGRLTGELFF